Listed here is a single TCR beta chain. In this sample, this clonotype turned up a few times. Its specific antigen is unknown. It has no much larger one-base neighbor in the sample; base qualities were not kept. Systemically healthy Caucasian individuals from Russia, 35 to 50 in total and aged about 6 to 95 years, were included as donors. Each donor gave ten milliliters of peripheral blood, collected into EDTA-treated Vacutainer tubes. Ficoll-Paque density-gradient centrifugation was used to isolate PBMCs, with at least 7 million per sample. Total RNA was extracted from PBMCs with Trizol reagent, with at least 6 micrograms obtained per sample. Naive CD45RAhigh/CD27high T cell percentages were measured by flow cytometry on a PBMC aliquot from every donor. The CDR3 sequence holds 13 residues, the cysteine and phenylalanine included. Of the read, only the CDR3 DNA is kept; its 39 bases are in frame from base 1. The germline V gene provides CDR1 LGHNA and CDR2 YNFKEQ. The germline ends are 12 bases apart after V is trimmed by 4 bases and J by 8 bases.

This record belongs to a study of blood T cells in healthy people across ages (dated by TCRdb to the mid-2010s). Turning to the overall study: Template switching captured roughly one uniquely barcoded TCR beta cDNA molecule per two T cells in model experiments. The donors were split into four age groups: young (average around 15 years), middle-aged (about 40), aged (roughly 65) and long-lived (approximately 80). For two donors (one aged 18 to 29 and one aged 80 or older), the study analyzed two additional independent replicas of 1 million unique cDNA reads from the same blood draw. Using deep sequencing normalized with unique cDNA molecular identifiers, the study measured how TCR beta repertoire diversity changes with age. Donors of different ages were randomly distributed across sequencing lanes to avoid experimental bias. Broad study findings and their caveats: Bulk unsorted PBMC profiling prevented conclusive comparison of naive and antigen-experienced compartments. Compared with the aged group, the long-lived group had more naive CD4+ T cells, fewer expanded clones and increased TCR diversity, a pattern suggesting age selection. As age increased, observed TCR beta diversity per million T cells dropped in a roughly linear way, and a significant reduction was already evident by age 40. Estimates of total diversity based on one million sequenced T cells were considered lower bounds and underestimates. A strong correlation was found between observed TCR beta diversity and the percentage of naive T cells measured by flow cytometry. The CMV infection status of donors was not known, potentially confounding age-related changes in expanded clonotypes.

The library was made by 5' RACE. The sequencing machine was an Illumina HiSeq 2500. The second PCR ran for about 7 to 11 cycles and used a J-beta primer mix along with a sample-barcoded 5' primer. A unique molecular identifier was introduced onto each TCR beta cDNA molecule by a template-switch 5' adaptor carrying 12 random nucleotides. Each sample yielded at least 3 million CDR3-containing paired-end reads. The Mint cDNA synthesis kit, primed by a TRBC-specific oligonucleotide, was used to synthesize first-strand cDNA from all RNA. All cDNA was treated with uracil-DNA glycosylase and then went through a first 18-cycle PCR with the universal primers M1SS and BC2_uni_R. The paper's processing steps were these. Normalization of each sample was performed by random selection of 1 million high-quality reads, each carrying a distinct molecular identifier. Instead of being binned into consensus sequences, reads with shared molecular identifiers were discarded. CDR3 identification, clonotype clustering and error correction used MiTCR with a Q25 quality threshold and the strictest error-elimination algorithm. Lower-bound total TCR beta diversity was estimated with a nonparametric unseen species model using Euler transformation. The public reads were quality trimmed at Q25 with fastp and then assembled into clones with MiXCR by TCRdb, keeping productive beta chains. CDR3 protein duplicates are merged, each entry listing the most common genes and DNA. These V and J calls rely on TCRdb rather than the paper's analysis. This sample comprises 1.2 million to 1.5 million distinct CDR3 sequences, roughly 40% of them detected only once. The ten most abundant clones make up roughly 7.9% of the sample.

Sequenced material: blood. The sequence came from a woman in her late teens or twenties in good health. The rearranged chain carries TRBV4-2 and TRBJ2-1; perhaps TRBD2 is the D gene, with 5 bases matching. This receptor has the CDR3 CASSPDSWDEQFF. The DNA is as follows: TGTGCCAGCAGCCCGGACTCTTGGGATGAGCAGTTCTTC.